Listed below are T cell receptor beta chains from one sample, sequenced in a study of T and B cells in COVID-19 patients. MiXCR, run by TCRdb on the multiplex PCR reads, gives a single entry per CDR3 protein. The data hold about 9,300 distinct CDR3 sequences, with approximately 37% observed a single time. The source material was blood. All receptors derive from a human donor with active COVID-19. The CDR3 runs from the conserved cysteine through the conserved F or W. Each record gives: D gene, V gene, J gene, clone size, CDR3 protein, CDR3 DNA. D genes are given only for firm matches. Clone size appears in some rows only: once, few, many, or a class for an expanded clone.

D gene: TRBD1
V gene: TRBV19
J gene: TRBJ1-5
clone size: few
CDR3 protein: CASRNTGAEGNQPQHF
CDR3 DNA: TGTGCCAGTAGGAATACAGGGGCTGAAGGCAATCAGCCCCAGCATTTT

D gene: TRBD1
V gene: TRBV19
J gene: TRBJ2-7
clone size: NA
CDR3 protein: CASSILGQGQGEQYF
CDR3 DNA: TGTGCCAGTAGTATCCTCGGACAGGGACAAGGAGAGCAGTACTTC

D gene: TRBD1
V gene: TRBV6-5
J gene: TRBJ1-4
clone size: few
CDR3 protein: CASSLTGRNEKLFF
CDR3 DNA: TGTGCCAGCAGTCTGACAGGGCGTAATGAAAAACTGTTTTTT

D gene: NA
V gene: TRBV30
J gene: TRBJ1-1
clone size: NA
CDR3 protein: CAWRVSMNTEAFF
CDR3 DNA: TGTGCCTGGAGGGTGTCAATGAACACTGAAGCTTTCTTT

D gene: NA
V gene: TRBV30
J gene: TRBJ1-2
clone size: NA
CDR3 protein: CAWRPGPLVGGYTF
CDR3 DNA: TGTGCCTGGAGGCCGGGGCCCCTGGTGGGTGGCTACACCTTC

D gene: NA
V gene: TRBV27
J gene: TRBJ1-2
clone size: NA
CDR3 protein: CASSSGTPNYGYTF
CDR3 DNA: TGTGCCAGCAGTTCCGGGACACCAAACTATGGCTACACCTTC

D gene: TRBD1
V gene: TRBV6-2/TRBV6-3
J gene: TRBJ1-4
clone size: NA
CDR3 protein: CASSYVGQGTTNEKLFF
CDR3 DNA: TGTGCCAGCAGTTACGTGGGACAGGGGACAACTAATGAAAAACTGTTTTTT

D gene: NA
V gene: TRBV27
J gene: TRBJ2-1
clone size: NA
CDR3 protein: CASSLGGGLRYNEQFF
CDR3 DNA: TGTGCCAGCAGTTTAGGGGGGGGGCTTCGATACAATGAGCAGTTCTTC

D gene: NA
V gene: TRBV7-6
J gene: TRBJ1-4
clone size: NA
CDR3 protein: CASSLGPTGGTNEKLFF
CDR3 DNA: TGTGCCAGCAGCTTAGGCCCGACAGGCGGAACTAATGAAAAACTGTTTTTT

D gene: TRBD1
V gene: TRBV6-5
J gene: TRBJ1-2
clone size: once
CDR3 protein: CASSQDTGGAGYGYTF
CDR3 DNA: TGTGCCAGCAGTCAAGATACAGGGGGCGCGGGCTATGGCTACACCTTC

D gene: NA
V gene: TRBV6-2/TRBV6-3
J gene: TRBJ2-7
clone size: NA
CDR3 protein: CASNPGHSYEQYF
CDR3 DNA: TGTGCCAGCAACCCGGGACATTCCTACGAGCAGTACTTC

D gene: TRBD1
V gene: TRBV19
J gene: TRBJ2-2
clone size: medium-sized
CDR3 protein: CASNGDRATGELFF
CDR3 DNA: TGTGCCAGTAATGGGGACAGGGCAACCGGGGAGCTGTTTTTT

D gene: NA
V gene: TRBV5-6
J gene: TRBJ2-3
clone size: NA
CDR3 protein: CASSSRDRTDTQYF
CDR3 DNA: TGTGCCAGCAGCTCCCGTGACAGGACAGATACGCAGTATTTT

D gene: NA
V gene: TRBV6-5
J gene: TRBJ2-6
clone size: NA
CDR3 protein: CASRQGFSGANVLTF
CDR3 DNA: TGTGCCAGCAGACAGGGATTCTCTGGGGCCAACGTCCTGACTTTC

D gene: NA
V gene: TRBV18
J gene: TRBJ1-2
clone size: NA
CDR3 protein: CASSFGQLDYGYTF
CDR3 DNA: TGTGCCAGCTCCTTTGGACAGCTCGATTATGGCTACACCTTC

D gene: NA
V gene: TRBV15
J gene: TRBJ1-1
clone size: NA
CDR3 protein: CATSVGGQGLTEAFF
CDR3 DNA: TGTGCCACCTCCGTGGGGGGGCAGGGTCTCACTGAAGCTTTCTTT

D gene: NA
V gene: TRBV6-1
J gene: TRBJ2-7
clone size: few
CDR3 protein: CASSELYEQYF
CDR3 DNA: TGTGCCAGCAGTGAACTTTACGAGCAGTACTTC

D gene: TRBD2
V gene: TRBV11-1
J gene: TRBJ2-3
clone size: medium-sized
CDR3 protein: CASSRRGSGTTDTQYF
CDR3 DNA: TGTGCCAGCAGTAGGAGGGGTAGCGGGACCACAGATACGCAGTATTTT

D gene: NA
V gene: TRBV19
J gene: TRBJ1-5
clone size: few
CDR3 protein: CASSNLGTPFNQPQHF
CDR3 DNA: TGTGCCAGTAGTAATCTCGGGACACCATTCAATCAGCCCCAGCATTTT

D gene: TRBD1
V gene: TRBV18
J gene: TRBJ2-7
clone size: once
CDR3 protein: CASSPGQGNHEQYF
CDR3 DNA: TGTGCCAGCTCACCGGGACAGGGTAATCACGAGCAGTACTTC

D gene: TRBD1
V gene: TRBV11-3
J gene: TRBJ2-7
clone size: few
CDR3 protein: CASSWGTGTGFYEQYF
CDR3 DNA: TGTGCCAGCAGCTGGGGTACCGGGACAGGGTTCTACGAGCAGTACTTC

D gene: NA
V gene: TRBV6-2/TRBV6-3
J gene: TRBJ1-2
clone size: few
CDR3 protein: CASRPTTVYGYTF
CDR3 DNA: TGTGCCAGCAGGCCTACGACGGTCTATGGCTACACCTTC

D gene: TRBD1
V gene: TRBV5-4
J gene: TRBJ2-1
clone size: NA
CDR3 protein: CASSLAAGTGLIEQFF
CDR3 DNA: TGTGCCAGCAGCTTGGCCGCGGGGACAGGGCTCATTGAGCAGTTCTTC

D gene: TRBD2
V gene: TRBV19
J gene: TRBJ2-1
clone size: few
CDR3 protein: CASSTGLESHEQFF
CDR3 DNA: TGTGCCAGTAGTACGGGACTAGAATCCCATGAGCAGTTCTTC

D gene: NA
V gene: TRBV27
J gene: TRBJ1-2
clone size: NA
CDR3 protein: CASSLTVPSYGYTF
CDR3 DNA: TGTGCCAGCAGTTTAACCGTACCTTCCTATGGCTACACCTTC